These 22 T cell receptor beta chains were all obtained from the same sample, sequenced in a study of shared clonotypes between healthy human individuals. Libraries were prepared by immunoSEQ multiplex PCR; TCRdb keeps only in-frame clonotypes and omits some of them. The data contain a few hundred thousand clones, about 95% of them singletons. Naive CD8 populations comprised CD45RO-negative cells positively selected for CCR7, excluding terminally differentiated effector memory CD45RA+ cells. The source material was naive CD8+ T cells sorted from blood. The receptor set was obtained from a woman aged 25 to 45 in good health.

The gene calls are TRBV19 and TRBJ1-2; perhaps TRBD1 as D (6 bases). Germline lookup yields CDR1 LNHDA and CDR2 SQIVND (reference sequence). The CDR3 totals 17 residues. The V end was cut by 5 bases, the J end by 2 bases, with 21 bases between. In DNA form, the CDR3 reads TGTGCCAGTAGTCCCCGGCGTGGGCAGGGGCTAAACTATGGCTACACCTTC. It translates to CASSPRRGQGLNYGYTF.

This sequence joins TRBV11-2 and TRBJ2-3; TRBD1 might be the D (6 bases). This CDR3 region has 17 residues. The germline gives CDR1 SGHAT, CDR2 FQNNGV. V was shortened by 0 bases and J by 0 bases, with 13 bases between the two germline ends. Here the CDR3 DNA reads TGTGCCAGCAGCTTAGATAGTGGAACAGGGAGCACAGATACGCAGTATTTT. It encodes CASSLDSGTGSTDTQYF. Complete variable domain (other parts from reference TRBV11-2 and TRBJ2-3): EAGVAQSPRYKIIEKRQSVAFWCNPISGHATLYWYQQILGQGPKLLIQFQNNGVVDDSQLPKDRFSAERLKGVDSTLKIQPAKLEDSAVYLCASSLDSGTGSTDTQYFGPGTRLTVL.

J is TRBJ2-5 and V is TRBV4-1; 12 bases map to TRBD2. Germline CDR1 MGHRA, CDR2 YSYEKL. The V and J ends lost 4 bases and 5 bases, in that order; junction bases with no gene match: 23. The CDR3 has 21 amino acids. The CDR3 loop reads CASSPTMGGSLTSGRRETQYF. DNA for the CDR3: TGCGCCAGCAGCCCGACCATGGGTGGCTCCTTGACTAGCGGGAGAAGGGAGACCCAGTACTTC.

The table lists this clone with a count of one. The gene calls are TRBV11-2 and TRBJ2-1; weak D call: TRBD2 (5 bases). Trimming shortened V by 0 bases and J by 7 bases, and 13 bases separated the two germline ends. Germline V CDR1 and CDR2: SGHAT, FQNNGV. CDR3 length equals 15 residues. CDR3 sequence (DNA): TGTGCCAGCAGCTTAGATAACCTAGCTCATAATGAGCAGTTCTTC. Translating it yields CASSLDNLAHNEQFF.

This clone appeared a few times. Distinct nucleotide sequences in the sample also encode this CDR3. The chain combines TRBV6-5 with TRBJ1-1; D is unclear. The CDR3 runs to 13 residues. Germline V gene sequence: CDR1 MNHEY, CDR2 SVGAGI. The germline V and J ends were trimmed by 2 bases and 1 base, with 5 bases remaining between them. DNA for the CDR3: TGTGCCAGCAGTTACGGGGAGAACACTGAAGCTTTCTTT. Amino acids: CASSYGENTEAFF.

J is TRBJ2-3 and V is TRBV27, with 13 nucleotides matching TRBD2. Trimming took 2 bases from V and 0 from J; bases not matched to a gene: 11. This CDR3 is 20 amino acids long. Germline values: CDR1 MNHEY, CDR2 SMNVEV (reference sequence). The CDR3 bases are TGTGCCAGCAGTTTAGCTCCTCCGGGACTAGCGGGACCTAGCACAGATACGCAGTATTTT. Translated: CASSLAPPGLAGPSTDTQYF.

The chain's CDR3 is CASSGRRDPKPYEQYF. In nucleotides, the CDR3 is TGTGCCAGCAGCGGGCGCCGGGACCCTAAGCCCTACGAGCAGTACTTC. The chain uses TRBV7-2 and TRBJ2-7; possibly TRBD1 or TRBD2 for D (5 bases each). From germline, CDR1 is SGHTA and CDR2 FQGNSA. The CDR3 consists of 16 residues. The V end lost 5 bases, the J end lost 2 bases, and 19 bases lay between the germline ends.

The chain uses TRBV28 and TRBJ1-2; TRBD1 might be the D (5 bases). V lost 3 bases, J lost 6 bases, and 14 bases lay in between. The CDR3 spans 14 residues. The germline V gene encodes CDR1 MDHEN and CDR2 SYDVKM. The CDR3 nucleotides are TGTGCCAGCAGTTTGGGGGAGGGGTGGAATGGCTACACCTTC. Its translation is CASSLGEGWNGYTF.

The gene calls are TRBV29-1 and TRBJ2-2; D possibly corresponds to TRBD2 (6 bases). CDR1 and CDR2 from the germline V gene are SQVTM and ANQGSEA. Trimming took 1 base from V and 4 from J, leaving 13 bases between them. This CDR3 has 15 residues. The CDR3 DNA sequence: TGCAGCGTTGAAGTAGTGCGGGGACCCACCGGGGAGCTGTTTTTT. Translating it yields CSVEVVRGPTGELFF.

This chain joins TRBV28 and TRBJ2-1, with a tentative D call TRBD2 (6 bases). CDR1 is MDHEN, CDR2 SYDVKM, per germline. The CDR3 runs to 16 residues. V lost 2 bases, J lost 5 bases, and 16 bases lay in between. CDR3 nucleotides: TGTGCCAGCAGTTTAGTGGGCCTAGCGCGGAACAATGAGCAGTTCTTC. It translates to CASSLVGLARNNEQFF.

CDR3 residues: CASSGTGGYLYEQYF. For the CDR3, the DNA is TGTGCCAGCTCGGGGACAGGCGGTTATTTGTACGAGCAGTACTTC. The V gene is TRBV18, the J gene TRBJ2-7, with 8 bases fitting TRBD1. Germline CDR1 and CDR2: KGHSH and LQKENI. Unmatched junction bases numbered 11, after V lost 6 bases and J lost 4 bases. The CDR3 spans 15 residues.

The chain carries TRBV2 and TRBJ2-7, with D possibly TRBD1 on 5 matching bases. The CDR3 is 15 residues long. Trimming pared 4 bases from V and 2 bases from J, leaving 15 bases between. From germline, CDR1 is SNHLY and CDR2 FYNNEI. CDR3: CASSAPSTGTYEQYF. CDR3 nucleotide sequence: TGTGCCAGCAGTGCCCCCTCTACAGGCACCTACGAGCAGTACTTC.

The chain carries TRBV5-6 and TRBJ2-7; 7 nucleotides line up with TRBD1. This CDR3 is built from 14 residues. Germline loops: CDR1 SGHDT, CDR2 YYEEEE. The trim removed 1 base at V and 2 bases at J, leaving 3 bases unmatched. DNA of the CDR3: TGTGCCAGCAGCTTGCGGGACAGAACCTACGAGCAGTACTTC. This codes for CASSLRDRTYEQYF.

This chain joins TRBV19 and TRBJ1-5, with D hard to call. Germline assignment: CDR1 LNHDA and CDR2 SQIVND (reference sequence). V was pared by 3 bases and J by 5 bases, with 14 bases between. The CDR3 loop spans 15 amino acids. The CDR3 is CASSIFSFGDQPQHF. The CDR3 DNA is TGTGCCAGTAGTATTTTCAGTTTTGGGGATCAGCCCCAGCATTTT.

This chain connects TRBV11-2 to TRBJ2-7; D gene ambiguous. CDR1 is SGHAT, CDR2 FQNNGV, per germline. This CDR3 contains 15 residues. Trimming left V 0 bases short and J 2 bases short, with 11 bases between. The CDR3 reads CASSLDLRLTYEQYF. The DNA for the CDR3 is TGTGCCAGCAGCTTAGATTTGCGGTTGACCTACGAGCAGTACTTC.

Comments on this clone: The sample holds other DNA sequences that translate to the same CDR3. The chain combines TRBV4-1 with TRBJ2-1; D is uncertain. The CDR3 loop spans 15 amino acids. Germline CDR1 is MGHRA and CDR2 is YSYEKL. The V end lost 1 base, the J end lost 0 bases, and 7 bases lay between the germline ends. CDR3 coding DNA: TGCGCCAGCAGCCAAGTTCAAGGCTCCTACAATGAGCAGTTCTTC. Translating it yields CASSQVQGSYNEQFF.

The chain is built from TRBV27 and TRBJ2-5; 13 bases line up with TRBD2. Germline V gene data show CDR1 as MNHEY and CDR2 as SMNVEV (reference sequence). Unmatched junction bases numbered 6, after V lost 6 bases and J lost 5 bases. This CDR3 spans 15 amino acids. For the CDR3, the DNA is TGTGCCAGCAGGGCCGGGACTAGCGGGACGGAGACCCAGTACTTC. This gives the protein CASRAGTSGTETQYF.

The chain employs TRBV11-1 and TRBJ2-5; no clear D. Germline lookup yields CDR1 SGHAT and CDR2 FQDESV (reference sequence). V dropped 5 bases and J dropped 5 bases, with 9 bases sitting between them. The CDR3 is 12 amino acids. The CDR3 nucleotides are TGTGCCAGCAGCCTACCACGGGAGACCCAGTACTTC. It is translated as CASSLPRETQYF.

This rearrangement joins TRBV5-1 to TRBJ2-7; 8 bases are a match to TRBD1. This CDR3 region has 15 residues. Germline V gene data show CDR1 as SGHRS and CDR2 as YFSETQ. V gave up 3 bases and J gave up 4 bases; unmatched junction bases: 9. Here the CDR3 reads CASSSRTGLDYEQYF. CDR3 nucleotide sequence: TGCGCCAGCAGCTCCCGGACAGGGCTAGATTACGAGCAGTACTTC.

This clone was observed a single time. The chain carries TRBV5-6 and TRBJ1-2; perhaps TRBD1 as D (6 bases). V was cut by 0 bases and J by 7 bases, with 13 bases left in between. CDR1 is SGHDT, CDR2 YYEEEE, per germline. The CDR3 is 14 residues long. CDR3 coding DNA: TGTGCCAGCAGCTTGGGGGACAATGCCAGTGGCTACACCTTC. Encoded protein: CASSLGDNASGYTF.

This chain uses TRBV28 with TRBJ2-1; possibly TRBD1 for D (5 bases). Germline loops: CDR1 MDHEN, CDR2 SYDVKM. The germline V and J ends were trimmed by 5 bases and 6 bases, with 14 bases remaining between them. This CDR3 spans 14 amino acids. CDR3 bases: TGTGCCAGCAGTACCTTGGGGCAAGGCAATGAGCAGTTCTTC. It yields the protein CASSTLGQGNEQFF.

This chain joins TRBV18 and TRBJ1-1, with TRBD1 matching 10 bases. Germline lookup yields CDR1 KGHSH and CDR2 LQKENI. After removal of 6 bases from V and 6 bases from J, the junction contained 7 bases not matched to a gene. The CDR3 contains 14 residues. The DNA for the CDR3 is TGTGCCAGCTCCCCGGGACAGGGGAGGGCTGAAGCTTTCTTT. This encodes CASSPGQGRAEAFF.